The rows below give T cell receptor beta chains drawn from one sample of a study of OX40 agonist ivuxolimab in advanced cancers. The data were produced by immunoSEQ multiplex PCR, yet TCRdb's version contains in-frame clones alone and is incomplete. The sample includes some 58,000 clones, approximately 86% of them seen just once. The input for sequencing was CD4+ or CD8+ T cells sorted from blood, taken in a trial of the OX40 agonist ivuxolimab. These TCRs come from an adult with an advanced solid tumor such as melanoma, head and neck, liver or kidney cancer. The CDR3 runs from the conserved cysteine through the conserved F or W. A D gene is named only where the DNA matches it firmly. Only some rows state a clone size, as once, few, many or a class for expanded clones.

TRBJ1-6 - TRBV4-2 - CASSQELHKASNSPLHF TGTGCCAGCAGCCAAGAGCTTCATAAGGCCAGTAATTCACCCCTCCACTTT
TRBJ2-5 - TRBV5-4 - CASFFQGGETQYF TGTGCCAGCTTTTTCCAGGGTGGGGAGACCCAGTACTTC
TRBJ2-5 TRBD1 TRBV5-4 once CASSLEGGSETQYF TGTGCCAGCAGCTTGGAAGGGGGCAGTGAGACCCAGTACTTC
TRBJ1-5 - TRBV5-3 - CARSLVQGKINQPQHF TGTGCCAGAAGCTTGGTTCAGGGTAAGATCAATCAGCCCCAGCATTTT
TRBJ1-5 TRBD1 TRBV27 - CASRGTGGYGQPQHF TGTGCCAGCAGGGGGACAGGGGGATACGGCCAGCCCCAGCATTTT
TRBJ1-5 - TRBV2 - CASRLTDQPQHF TGTGCCAGCAGGTTGACAGATCAGCCCCAGCATTTT
TRBJ1-1 TRBD1 TRBV5-1 - CASSQLQGRNTEAFF TGCGCCAGCAGCCAGTTACAGGGGAGGAACACTGAAGCTTTCTTT
TRBJ2-1 TRBD2 TRBV19 - CALTSGRTWEQFF TGTGCCCTGACTAGCGGGAGAACATGGGAGCAGTTCTTC
TRBJ2-7 - TRBV9 - CASSGGTGFYSPEQYF TGTGCCAGCAGCGGCGGAACAGGGTTTTATTCGCCGGAGCAGTACTTC
TRBJ2-2 TRBD2 TRBV5-4 - CASSGALAGGGTGELFF TGTGCCAGCAGCGGGGCACTAGCGGGAGGGGGCACCGGGGAGCTGTTTTTT
TRBJ1-2 - TRBV5-4 once CASSLAYGQVGYGYTF TGTGCCAGCAGCTTGGCTTATGGACAAGTTGGCTATGGCTACACCTTC
TRBJ2-7 TRBD1 TRBV11-3 - CASSPRQGTYEQYF TGTGCCAGCAGCCCCCGACAGGGTACCTACGAGCAGTACTTC
TRBJ2-7 - TRBV6-4 - CASSDRDKATSYEQYF TGTGCCAGCAGTGACAGGGACAAGGCGACCTCCTACGAGCAGTACTTC
TRBJ2-5 - TRBV7-3 - CASSLFGGSQETQYF TGTGCCAGCAGCCTCTTTGGGGGGAGCCAAGAGACCCAGTACTTC
TRBJ2-1 TRBD2 TRBV7-9 - CASSLVLAGRFF TGTGCCAGCAGCTTAGTACTAGCGGGAAGGTTCTTC
TRBJ2-7 TRBD2 TRBV28 - CASTTGGGYEQYF TGTGCCAGCACCACCGGCGGGGGATACGAGCAGTACTTC
TRBJ2-7 TRBD2 TRBV28 - CASSFVGAGERGIHEQYF TGTGCCAGCAGTTTTGTTGGAGCGGGAGAGCGGGGAATTCACGAGCAGTACTTC
TRBJ1-4 TRBD1 TRBV25-1 - CASSEWWTGRGEKLFF TGTGCCAGCAGTGAATGGTGGACAGGGAGAGGAGAAAAACTGTTTTTT
TRBJ2-7 TRBD2 TRBV5-1 few CASSLTAGTSVREQYF TGCGCCAGCAGCTTGACCGCCGGGACTAGCGTGAGAGAGCAGTACTTC
TRBJ2-1 - TRBV4-1 - CASSQDYGLLSPSNEQFF TGCGCCAGCAGCCAAGATTACGGCCTCCTTAGCCCCTCCAATGAGCAGTTCTTC
TRBJ1-5 - TRBV28 - CASSPALLESNQPQHF TGTGCCAGCAGCCCTGCCCTACTCGAAAGCAATCAGCCCCAGCATTTT
TRBJ1-6 - TRBV5-6 - CASSFGTNLGSPLHF TGTGCCAGCAGCTTTGGGACTAACTTAGGTTCACCCCTCCACTTT
TRBJ2-1 - TRBV28 few CASSPRFPRGEQFF TGTGCCAGCAGTCCCCGGTTCCCCCGCGGGGAGCAGTTCTTC
TRBJ2-1 - TRBV28 once CASSLNSLGRYNEQFF TGTGCCAGCAGTCTTAACTCACTAGGGCGCTACAATGAGCAGTTCTTC
TRBJ1-5 TRBD1 TRBV19 - CASSLGQGLNQPQHF TGTGCCAGTAGTCTAGGACAGGGCCTCAATCAGCCCCAGCATTTT
TRBJ2-1 TRBD2 TRBV9 - CASSAGTSGSVGEQFF TGTGCCAGCAGCGCCGGGACTAGCGGGAGCGTGGGTGAGCAGTTCTTC
TRBJ2-2 TRBD2 TRBV2 - CASGSLAGGPGTGELFF TGTGCCAGCGGGTCCTTAGCGGGAGGGCCGGGCACCGGGGAGCTGTTTTTT
TRBJ2-2 - TRBV7-6 - CASSPLSGPENTGELFF TGTGCCAGCAGCCCTCTAAGCGGGCCCGAGAACACCGGGGAGCTGTTTTTT
TRBJ1-3 TRBD1 TRBV18 few CASSQTGTDSGNTIYF TGTGCCAGCTCACAAACCGGGACAGACTCTGGAAACACCATATATTTT
TRBJ2-2 TRBD1 TRBV19 large CASLGTGLRGTGELFF TGTGCCAGCCTCGGGACAGGGCTAAGGGGAACCGGGGAGCTGTTTTTT
TRBJ1-1 - TRBV11-2 - CASSLGGAARTIMNTEAFF TGTGCCAGCAGCTTAGGAGGGGCAGCCCGAACCATAATGAACACTGAAGCTTTCTTT
TRBJ2-7 - TRBV5-4 - CASSSDRDRINYEQYF TGTGCCAGCAGCTCGGACCGGGACCGAATAAACTACGAGCAGTACTTC
TRBJ2-7 - TRBV5-1 once CASSLGHGSGGEQYF TGCGCCAGCAGCTTGGGACATGGATCGGGCGGCGAGCAGTACTTC
TRBJ2-5 TRBD2 TRBV7-2 - CASSLTGLLLWEQYF TGTGCCAGCAGCCTAACGGGACTACTGCTTTGGGAGCAGTACTTC